The present entry profiles one TCR beta chain with its context. What it recognizes is unknown. The sample originates from a study of cytomegalovirus exposure and HLA in healthy donors. For the study at large: Genotyping showed around 80% of fewer than 500 donors falling in the Caucasian-associated ancestry cluster.

Primers: 60 Vbeta forward and 13 Jbeta reverse. The method was immunoSEQ multiplex PCR; TCRdb's version includes in-frame clones alone and lacks a portion of them. The profile shows about 120,000 clones, about three quarters of them singletons. V trimming: 1 base; J trimming: 1 base; junction bases outside the gene matches: 1. Germline CDR1 and CDR2: SGHRS and YFSETQ. The CDR3 has 14 amino acids. Points from the study as a whole: It was 150 to 200 TCR beta chains that were listed as cytomegalovirus-associated.

Specimen: PBMCs. The chain combines TRBV5-1 with TRBJ2-7; 8 nucleotides line up with TRBD1. The receptor's source is a man in his sixties in good health and CMV-seropositive. Written as DNA, the CDR3 is TGCGCCAGCAGCTTGCAGGGGGCTTCCTACGAGCAGTACTTC. As protein: CASSLQGASYEQYF.